A selection of T cell receptor beta chains follows, all from one sample in a study of PD-L1 blockade in urothelial cancer. The repertoire was sequenced with immunoSEQ multiplex PCR; TCRdb's copy has only in-frame clones and lacks some. The data contain 90,000 to 120,000 clones, approximately 85% of them seen just once; the ten biggest clones take up 2.4%. The sequencing used PBMCs, collected around atezolizumab (anti-PD-L1) treatment. The receptors were gathered from a man in his fifties or sixties with urothelial cancer. Both conserved end residues are part of each CDR3. The D gene is left open where the match is weak. Expanded clones get a size class; other rows say once, few or many, or leave the size out.

D,J,size,V,CDR3,DNA
TRBD1,TRBJ1-1,NA,TRBV7-3,CASSQRASGQGSSEAFF,TGTGCCAGCAGCCAACGAGCCTCGGGACAGGGAAGCTCTGAAGCTTTCTTT
NA,TRBJ2-7,NA,TRBV1,CTSSLGLAGVGEQYF,TGCACCAGCAGCCTCGGACTAGCGGGAGTGGGGGAGCAGTACTTC
TRBD2,TRBJ2-1,NA,TRBV28,CASRKAGVSNEQFF,TGTGCCAGCCGGAAAGCGGGAGTTTCAAATGAGCAGTTCTTC
TRBD1,TRBJ1-4,NA,TRBV29-1,CSVSQGAGTLFF,TGCAGCGTCTCACAGGGGGCTGGCACACTGTTTTTT
TRBD2,TRBJ2-5,NA,TRBV19,CASSTSGRAGTQYF,TGTGCCAGTAGTACTAGCGGGAGGGCGGGGACCCAGTACTTC
NA,TRBJ2-1,few,TRBV6-5,CASSYSEGLPDFF,TGTGCCAGCAGTTACTCGGAGGGACTCCCAGACTTCTTC
NA,TRBJ1-1,few,TRBV29-1,CSVEGEFLPNTEAFF,TGCAGCGTTGAGGGAGAGTTCCTCCCAAACACTGAAGCTTTCTTT
NA,TRBJ2-5,NA,TRBV2,CASREQGLPQETQYF,TGTGCCAGCAGAGAACAGGGTCTGCCCCAAGAGACCCAGTACTTC
TRBD2,TRBJ2-2,NA,TRBV28,CASKGMGLAANTGELFF,TGTGCCAGCAAGGGAATGGGACTAGCGGCGAACACCGGGGAGCTGTTTTTT
TRBD2,TRBJ2-7,NA,TRBV11-1,CASSLAGGPTYEQYF,TGTGCCAGCAGCTTAGCGGGAGGGCCTACCTACGAGCAGTACTTC
NA,TRBJ1-2,few,TRBV19,CASSIVGTRDGYTF,TGTGCCAGTAGTATAGTCGGGACAAGGGATGGCTACACCTTC
TRBD1,TRBJ1-1,NA,TRBV7-8,CASSLAGRGEAFF,TGTGCCAGCAGCTTAGCAGGCAGGGGGGAAGCTTTCTTT
TRBD1,TRBJ1-1,NA,TRBV25-1,CASSVGTGTAFF,TGTGCCAGCAGTGTGGGGACAGGGACGGCTTTCTTT
TRBD2,TRBJ2-7,NA,TRBV19,CASSIQGIAGEQYF,TGTGCCAGTAGTATACAGGGGATAGCGGGAGAGCAGTACTTC
NA,TRBJ1-1,NA,TRBV18,CASSLNKNTEAFF,TGTGCCAGCTCACTGAACAAGAACACTGAAGCTTTCTTT
NA,TRBJ2-1,NA,TRBV11-2,CASSLGSPGGNEQFF,TGTGCCAGCAGCTTAGGTAGCCCAGGGGGGAATGAGCAGTTCTTC
TRBD2,TRBJ2-1,NA,TRBV9,CASSVPSGREYNEQFF,TGTGCCAGCAGCGTTCCAAGCGGGAGGGAGTACAATGAGCAGTTCTTC
TRBD1,TRBJ1-5,NA,TRBV6-6,CASRRQGSNQPQHF,TGTGCCAGCAGGCGACAGGGGTCCAATCAGCCCCAGCATTTT
NA,TRBJ2-1,once,TRBV7-2,CASSLMEGHYNEQFF,TGTGCCAGCAGCTTGATGGAGGGCCACTACAATGAGCAGTTCTTC
NA,TRBJ2-1,NA,TRBV29-1,CSAGAQGGGEQFF,TGCAGCGCCGGGGCCCAGGGAGGGGGTGAGCAGTTCTTC
NA,TRBJ2-6,NA,TRBV29-1,CSVAPQGPQNSGANVLTF,TGCAGCGTTGCCCCCCAGGGTCCACAGAACTCTGGGGCCAACGTCCTGACTTTC
NA,TRBJ2-7,NA,TRBV12-1,CASSNTNLLAGIDEQYF,TGTGCCAGCAGCAACACTAACCTACTAGCGGGAATCGACGAGCAGTACTTC
NA,TRBJ2-2,NA,TRBV11-2,CASSLGLYTGELFF,TGTGCCAGCAGCTTAGGACTTTACACCGGGGAGCTGTTTTTT
NA,TRBJ2-5,NA,TRBV5-5,CASSLYRVSVSETQYF,TGTGCCAGCAGCTTGTACAGAGTCAGTGTGTCGGAGACCCAGTACTTC
NA,TRBJ1-1,NA,TRBV28,CASGGMNTEAFF,TGTGCCAGCGGAGGTATGAACACTGAAGCTTTCTTT
NA,TRBJ2-3,NA,TRBV29-1,CSVIAELTDTQYF,TGCAGCGTGATAGCGGAACTCACAGATACGCAGTATTTT
TRBD2,TRBJ2-2,NA,TRBV10-3,CAISDWGLVKRAGELFF,TGTGCCATCAGTGATTGGGGACTAGTCAAAAGGGCCGGGGAGCTGTTTTTT
TRBD2,TRBJ2-5,NA,TRBV11-3,CASSRTSGRAYQETQYF,TGTGCCAGCAGTCGGACTAGCGGGAGGGCGTACCAAGAGACCCAGTACTTC
NA,TRBJ2-7,NA,TRBV5-1,CASQRGGQIGEQYF,TGCGCCAGCCAAAGAGGTGGACAGATTGGCGAGCAGTACTTC
TRBD2,TRBJ2-1,NA,TRBV9,CASSVVELAGGNEQFF,TGTGCCAGCAGCGTAGTCGAACTAGCGGGAGGAAATGAGCAGTTCTTC
TRBD1,TRBJ2-5,NA,TRBV10-3,CAISESQGAGETQYF,TGTGCCATCAGTGAGTCACAGGGGGCCGGAGAGACCCAGTACTTC
NA,TRBJ2-3,NA,TRBV30,CAWRDRRFGDTQYF,TGTGCCTGGCGCGACAGGAGATTCGGAGATACGCAGTATTTT
NA,TRBJ2-3,NA,TRBV19,CASSIGTAPTDTQYF,TGTGCCAGTAGTATCGGAACAGCCCCCACAGATACGCAGTATTTT
NA,TRBJ1-2,NA,TRBV7-2,CASSLDRNVDFSF,TGTGCCAGCAGCTTAGATCGGAACGTAGACTTCTCCTTC
NA,TRBJ1-1,NA,TRBV15,CATSIGQRGTEAFF,TGTGCCACCAGCATCGGACAGCGAGGCACTGAAGCTTTCTTT
TRBD2,TRBJ2-7,NA,TRBV6-5,CASSYLGAGDYEQYF,TGTGCCAGCAGTTATTTAGGAGCGGGAGATTACGAGCAGTACTTC
NA,TRBJ2-3,NA,TRBV5-1,CASSGGLTSTDTQYF,TGCGCCAGCAGCGGAGGGCTCACGAGCACAGATACGCAGTATTTT
TRBD2,TRBJ2-1,once,TRBV4-1,CASSQGPGLAVVQQFF,TGCGCCAGCAGCCAAGGACCGGGACTAGCGGTGGTTCAGCAGTTCTTC
NA,TRBJ2-2,NA,TRBV28,CASSLWAATGELFF,TGTGCCAGCAGTTTATGGGCTGCCACCGGGGAGCTGTTTTTT
TRBD2,TRBJ2-5,once,TRBV5-4,CASSPSSGRARETQYF,TGTGCCAGCAGCCCAAGTAGCGGGAGGGCCCGGGAGACCCAGTACTTC
NA,TRBJ1-1,NA,TRBV28,CASSLSGVGKVTEAFF,TGTGCCAGCAGTTTATCAGGTGTCGGAAAGGTCACTGAAGCTTTCTTT